This passage covers 2 T cell receptor beta chains from one sample sequenced in a study of blood T cell repertoires in COVID-19 (dated by TCRdb to 2020 to 2021). Library method: the immunoSEQ multiplex PCR assay. Entries here come from immuneACCESS through TCRdb and include only in-frame sequences with V and J called. Some clones fail to appear in such tables; in the studies checked, an unresolved V gene covers under half of the shortfall, and the cause of the remainder is unknown. Across this sample there are fewer than 400,000 clones, with 86% seen only once. The leading ten clones occupy about 4% of the sample. Sequencing used PBMCs or T cells enriched from blood (not recorded which). These receptors were collected from a man aged 30 to 45 who had recovered from COVID-19.

Concerning this clone: The same CDR3 is also encoded by other DNA sequences in this sample. The gene calls are TRBV28 and TRBJ2-7; D is possibly TRBD2 (6 bases). Germline values: CDR1 MDHEN, CDR2 SYDVKM. The V end was cut by 3 bases, the J end by 3 bases, with 6 bases between. The CDR3 is 12 residues long. The CDR3 is CASSLRGYEQYF. The CDR3, as DNA: TGTGCCAGCAGTTTGCGGGGCTACGAGCAGTACTTC. The whole variable domain, filled in from reference TRBV28 and TRBJ2-7, reads DVKVTQSSRYLVKRTGEKVFLECVQDMDHENMFWYRQDPGLGLRLIYFSYDVKMKEKGDIPEGYSVSREKKERFSLILESASTNQTSMYLCASSLRGYEQYFGPGTRLTVT.

This clone was observed a few times. In DNA form, the CDR3 reads TGTGCCAGTAGTGGGACAGGGGGCTTTCAGCCCCAGCATTTT. As protein: CASSGTGGFQPQHF. The rearrangement joins TRBV19 to TRBJ1-5, with 12 bases that match TRBD1. CDR3 length equals 14 residues. The J segment lost 6 bases and the V segment lost 5 bases, leaving 2 bases of the junction unmatched. CDR1 and CDR2 from the germline V gene are LNHDA and SQIVND (reference sequence). Filled out from reference TRBV19 and TRBJ1-5, the complete variable domain reads DGGITQSPKYLFRKEGQNVTLSCEQNLNHDAMYWYRQDPGQGLRLIYYSQIVNDFQKGDIAEGYSVSREKKESFPLTVTSAQKNPTAFYLCASSGTGGFQPQHFGDGTRLSIL.